These 18 T cell receptor beta chains were all obtained from the same sample, sequenced in a study of T-cell memory formation after mild COVID-19. TCRdb used MiXCR to reprocess the 5' RACE reads, holding one entry per CDR3 protein. In the table there are about 430,000 distinct CDR3 sequences, about 24% of which are singletons. The sequencing input was PBMCs or a T cell subset sorted from them (not recorded which). The receptor source for this set is an adult woman who had mild COVID-19 (a few samples of this study predate the infection). Cell type and time point are not known.

This clonotype was recorded at least ten times. V gene TRBV25-1 combines with J gene TRBJ1-1; unclear D gene. The germline V gene encodes CDR1 MGHDK and CDR2 SYGVNS. The V gene lost 6 bases and the J gene lost 1 base, with 12 bases spanning the gap. The CDR3 sequence is 14 residues long. The CDR3 coding sequence is TGTGCCAGCAGAAGGACGGCGGGGAACACTGAAGCTTTCTTT. This codes for CASRRTAGNTEAFF. The full variable domain, in which reference TRBV25-1 and TRBJ1-1 provide the parts outside the CDR3, is EADIYQTPRYLVIGTGKKITLECSQTMGHDKMYWYQQDPGMELHLIHYSYGVNSTEKGDLSSESTVSRIRTEHFPLTLESARPSHTSQYLCASRRTAGNTEAFFGQGTRLTVV.

The CDR3: CASSQGAGHNEQFF. DNA of the CDR3: TGCGCCAGCAGCCAAGGAGCGGGTCACAATGAGCAGTTCTTC. The chain has TRBV4-3 and TRBJ2-1, with D possibly being TRBD2 (6 bases). The CDR3 is 14 residues long. Germline V gene sequence: CDR1 LGHNA, CDR2 YSLEER. V lost 1 base to trimming and J lost 5 bases, with 9 bases between them.

A remark on this clonotype: Its ends do not fully match the called genes, so a read error is possible. The gene calls are TRBV29-1 and TRBJ1-2, with D perhaps TRBD1 (6 bases). From germline, CDR1 is SQVTM and CDR2 ANQGSEA. This CDR3 region has 13 residues. The CDR3 loop is CSFEGGAGYGYTF. Here the CDR3 DNA reads TGCAGCTTTGAAGGGGGAGCCGGCTATGGCTACACCTTC.

This clonotype was observed many times. The V call is TRBV6-4, the J call TRBJ2-1, with 10 bases aligning to TRBD1. Germline V lookup: CDR1 MRHNA, CDR2 SNTAGT. Trimming took 6 bases from V and 7 from J; bases not matched to a gene: 6. The CDR3 spans 14 residues. The DNA for the CDR3 is TGTGCCAGCAGAGAAGGGACAGGGGCGAATGAGCAGTTCTTC. Translated: CASREGTGANEQFF.

The V gene is TRBV24-1, the J gene TRBJ1-2; the D is unclear. Deletions cut 3 bases from V and 6 bases from J, with 10 bases between. This CDR3 region has 13 residues. Germline V gene sequence: CDR1 KGHDR, CDR2 SFDVKD. CDR3 amino acids: CATSDIQFDGYTF. The CDR3 nucleotides read TGTGCCACCAGTGATATACAGTTCGATGGCTACACCTTC.

This sequence joins TRBV7-2 and TRBJ1-1; D is perhaps TRBD1 (6 bases). This CDR3 is built from 15 residues. Trimming shortened V by 0 bases and J by 8 bases, and 16 bases separated the two germline ends. Per germline, CDR1 SGHTA and CDR2 FQGNSA. CDR3 in amino acids: CASSLARGRGAEAFF. Written as DNA, the CDR3 is TGTGCCAGCAGCTTAGCGAGGGGGAGGGGGGCCGAAGCTTTCTTT.

The chain's CDR3 is CSASFGRAYNEQFF. The CDR3 DNA reads as TGCAGTGCTAGCTTCGGGAGGGCCTACAATGAGCAGTTCTTC. J is TRBJ2-1 and V is TRBV20-1, with 8 bases matching TRBD2. This CDR3 is built from 14 residues. Trimming at V came to 3 bases and at J to 2 bases, leaving 3 bases not matched to a gene. Germline V gene sequence: CDR1 DFQATT, CDR2 SNEGSKA (reference sequence).

V and J are TRBV5-6 and TRBJ2-7; 9 nucleotides align to TRBD1. V shed 8 bases, J shed 6 bases, and the junction held 9 bases outside the gene matches. Germline loops: CDR1 SGHDT, CDR2 YYEEEE. The CDR3 consists of 13 residues. CDR3 sequence: CASGRDRDGEQYF. The DNA for the CDR3 is TGTGCCAGTGGCAGGGACAGGGATGGCGAGCAGTACTTC.

The chain's CDR3 is CASSPSSQSDNEQFF. The CDR3 region has the DNA TGCGCCAGCAGCCCCTCGAGCCAGTCAGACAATGAGCAGTTCTTC. The chain uses TRBV4-1 and TRBJ2-1; D ambiguous. Germline V CDR1 and CDR2: MGHRA, YSYEKL. Trimming took off 4 bases at V and 5 bases at J, with 15 bases between the two ends. The CDR3 contains 15 residues.

The chain carries TRBV24-1 and TRBJ2-2; 7 nucleotides match TRBD1. This CDR3 region has 17 residues. After removal of 7 bases from V and 1 base from J, the junction contained 11 bases not matched to a gene. Germline-derived CDR1 and CDR2 are KGHDR and SFDVKD. The CDR3 nucleotides read TGTGCCACCAGCGAACTTCCGGGACAGTGGAACACCGGGGAGCTGTTTTTT. Translation gives CATSELPGQWNTGELFF.

The chain links TRBV5-1 to TRBJ1-1, with TRBD1 matching 8 bases. From germline, CDR1 is SGHRS and CDR2 YFSETQ. The CDR3 is made up of 18 amino acids. V lost 0 bases, J lost 1 base, and 11 bases stayed unmatched. CDR3 amino acids: CASSLEGQGGLKNTEAFF. DNA of the CDR3: TGCGCCAGCAGCTTGGAAGGACAGGGAGGACTCAAGAACACTGAAGCTTTCTTT.

This chain joins TRBV14 and TRBJ2-7; 7 bases fit TRBD2. The CDR3 is 13 residues long. Looked up from germline, CDR1 is SGHDN and CDR2 is FVKESK. Germline trimming cut 5 bases from V and 3 bases from J; bases unmatched to any gene: 4. The CDR3 DNA reads as TGTGCCAGCAGCGAAGCGGGGTTCTACGAGCAGTACTTC. Encoded protein: CASSEAGFYEQYF. The full variable domain, its missing parts supplied by reference TRBV14 and TRBJ2-7, is EAGVTQFPSHSVIEKGQTVTLRCDPISGHDNLYWYRRVMGKEIKFLLHFVKESKQDESGMPNNRFLAERTGGTYSTLKVQPAELEDSGVYFCASSEAGFYEQYFGPGTRLTVT.

V usage is TRBV7-2 and J usage is TRBJ2-7; 8 bases are a match to TRBD1. Germline V gene lookup returns CDR1 SGHTA and CDR2 FQGNSA. The CDR3 extends over 15 amino acids. J gave up 2 bases and V 5 bases, and 8 bases lay outside the gene matches. CDR3 residues: CASSQDRGTTYEQYF. In nucleotides, the CDR3 is TGTGCCAGCAGCCAAGACAGGGGAACTACCTACGAGCAGTACTTC.

The sample holds a few counts of this clonotype. The chain is built from TRBV6-5 and TRBJ2-3; tentative D call: TRBD2 (7 bases). This CDR3 is built from 15 residues. The V gene's germline CDR1 is MNHEY and CDR2 SVGAGI. The V end lost 8 bases, the J end lost 1 base, and 16 bases lay between the germline ends. The CDR3 coding sequence is TGTGCCAGCGGTCCGGGGGGCCGGGGCACAGATACGCAGTATTTT. Translating it yields CASGPGGRGTDTQYF.

V is TRBV6-5 and J is TRBJ2-2; a weak D match, TRBD2 (6 bases). The length of the CDR3 is 15 residues. Germline CDR1 MNHEY, CDR2 SVGAGI. V dropped 0 bases and J dropped 4 bases, with 9 bases sitting between them. Here the CDR3 DNA reads TGTGCCAGCAGTTACTCGCGGGGTCCCACCGGGGAGCTGTTTTTT. It translates to CASSYSRGPTGELFF.

Of note for this clonotype: This may be a read error, as it is one base from a much larger clone. The rearrangement uses TRBV18 and TRBJ2-5; the D is unclear. Germline assignment: CDR1 KGHSH and CDR2 LQKENI. CDR3 length: 11 amino acids. CDR3: CAGSDQETQYF. CDR3 coding DNA: TGTGCCGGCTCAGATCAAGAGACCCAGTACTTC.

The genes are TRBV6-2 or TRBV6-3 and TRBJ2-1; D possibly corresponds to TRBD1 (6 bases). In germline, CDR1 is MNHEY, CDR2 SVGEGT. V lost 5 bases to trimming and J lost 1 base, with 18 bases between them. The CDR3 contains 17 residues. The CDR3 loop reads CASSPYSSGVSYNEQFF. CDR3 DNA: TGTGCCAGCAGTCCTTACTCGTCAGGGGTTTCCTACAATGAGCAGTTCTTC.

The CDR3 protein is CAISDRGPSTDTQYF. The CDR3 DNA follows: TGTGCCATCTCTGATCGCGGACCTAGCACAGATACGCAGTATTTT. The V call is TRBV24-1, the J call TRBJ2-3; D unclear. Deletions cut 11 bases from V and 0 bases from J, with 17 bases between. The V gene's germline CDR1 is KGHDR and CDR2 SFDVKD. The CDR3 sequence is 15 residues long.